The entry below gives a single TCR beta chain sequence along with its context. Antigen: not known. This sample was included in a study of CD8 T cell repertoires and HIV-1 epitope variants. Overall study: Control wells had CMV/EBV/flu peptides, negative Ebola AY9, or no peptide. Separate from the cultures, 1M uncultured T cells served as baseline.

Survey-depth immunoSEQ sequencing covered TCR beta CDR3 regions. Assay: immunoSEQ multiplex PCR; the TCRdb copy retains only in-frame clones and omits some. The sample shows under 100,000 clones, almost 75% of them seen only once. Study outcomes and limitations: Of about 10 antigen-specific beta clonotypes, 6 or 7 appeared to cross-react with escape variants.

This CDR3 contains 14 residues. Germline V gene data show CDR1 as MDHEN and CDR2 as SYDVKM. The V end was cut by 6 bases, the J end by 9 bases, with 19 bases between. The sequencing sample was made of uncultured baseline CD8+ T cells from peripheral blood mononuclear cells (PBMCs). This clonotype was sampled from a male donor with HIV. The J gene is TRBJ2-3, the V gene TRBV28; tentatively, D is TRBD1 or TRBD2 (5 bases each). This CDR3 is CASRPPGPAVTQYF. CDR3 nucleotides: TGTGCCAGCAGACCACCGGGACCCGCGGTAACGCAGTATTTT.